This T cell receptor (beta chain) was profiled in a study of EBV T-cell therapy then PD-1 blockade in nasopharyngeal carcinoma. In regard to this clone: Antigen unknown.

The CDR3 consists of 16 residues. V lost 4 bases and J lost 4, with 14 bases in between. Germline V gene data show CDR1 as LGHDT and CDR2 as YNNKEL (reference sequence). TCRdb's copy holds only in-frame clones and misses some; the assay was immunoSEQ multiplex PCR. The sample holds about 22,000 clones, under 90% seen once. The treatment was: AdE1-LMPpoly-expanded autologous EBV-specific T-cell therapy followed by anti-PD-1 nivolumab. The source of this sequence is a man aged 40-49 years with nasopharyngeal carcinoma. V and J are TRBV3-1 (or the pseudogene TRBV3-2) and TRBJ2-6; D possibly corresponds to TRBD2 (5 bases). The source material was CD8+ T cells from blood, sampled at day -245 from a patient whose treatment included autologous EBV-specific T cells and nivolumab. CDR3 region: CASSPEVGSGANVLTF. CDR3 nucleotide sequence: TGTGCCAGCAGCCCGGAGGTGGGGTCCGGGGCCAACGTCCTGACTTTC.